This T cell receptor beta chain appears in the sequencing data of a study of cytomegalovirus exposure and HLA in healthy donors (dated by TCRdb to the late 2010s). Concerning the study at large: According to an earlier analysis of 587 of the donors, some 180 million T cells yielded over 90 million unique TCR beta sequences and 276 Gb of sequence data. Around 300 gigabases of sequencing data and approximately 80 million unique TCR sequences were included in an early release covering 550 to 650 HLA-typed donors. Of the roughly 400 genotyped donors, around 81% fell in the genetic ancestry cluster associated with self-reported Caucasian donors. The aim of the study was to test whether cataloging public T cell receptors could identify signatures of past pathogen exposure. The T cell repertoires of roughly 660 subjects were profiled by immunosequencing and related to cytomegalovirus serostatus. A separate validation cohort of about 110 different subjects was used in addition to the roughly 670-subject first cohort. The study combined high-throughput TCR immunosequencing, statistical association of individual TCRs with disease status, and machine learning to predict cytomegalovirus infection status. A later analysis re-analyzed previously published TCR beta repertoires from 550 to 700 donors and added high-resolution HLA genotyping to study TCR occurrence patterns. In the later analysis, no new phenotypic data were used to find candidate immune exposures; instead, reliance was placed on TCR beta sequences and their occurrence across donors. An earlier analysis of fewer than 700 of the donors applied high-throughput TCR beta sequencing to assess whether each TCR beta V gene segment acted as functional or pseudogenic. Donor age, sex, ethnicity and CMV serostatus were compiled together with the repertoire data. A later genetic analysis took genome-wide SNP genotypes for about three fifths of the roughly 700 donors and used that subset as a discovery cohort. All discovery cohort repertoires had been generated using a single sequencing platform. HLA typing included class I and class II loci at four-digit resolution. Typing coverage varied by locus: roughly 620-640 donors for A, B, C, DRB1 and DQB1; some 520 for DQA1; 600 to 610 for DPA1; roughly 450 for DPB1. Because of strong linkage in the cohort, a few DR-DQ haplotypes were treated as single units for association and clustering. On average, about 240,000 unique TCR beta nucleotide sequences were sequenced per donor among roughly 430 genotyped donors of the cohort, with roughly 19% of those sequences being non-productive. Broader findings and caveats from the paper: The only immune exposure information available for the cohort was CMV serostatus. A later genetic analysis reported fewer N-insertions in productive TCRs among donors in an Asian-associated ancestry cluster than the roughly 650-donor mean. Several of the top co-occurrence clusters appeared to be linked to parvovirus B19, influenza, CMV and Epstein-Barr virus, according to a later analysis. Because counts were too low, about 17 rarely observed V segments, including chromosome 9 orphons, were excluded from the earlier analysis of around 640 of the donors. In a later analysis, HLA-associated TCR beta chains were found to be more clonally expanded and to have lower generation probabilities than equally common non-associated chains. In a later analysis, TCR association rates were found to vary across HLA loci, with the most associated TCRs seen for DRB1 alleles and the fewest for HLA-C alleles. In an earlier analysis of several hundred of the donors, most TCR beta V segments were observed in productive rearrangements about 87% or about 30% of the time, broadly matching IMGT annotations. A later analysis found that most CMV-associated TCR beta chains appeared HLA-restricted, with HLA associations seemingly driven largely by CMV exposure. Some IMGT-functional V segments, including TRBV6-2 and TRBV6-3, could not be distinguished by the 87-base-pair reads and were therefore excluded. The presence/absence analyses assumed that sequencing depth was roughly uniform across donors, and that assumption may not be true. Because some donors lacked HLA typing at each locus, the association tests relied only on the typed subset. This cohort had only TCR beta chains sequenced, and the lack of alpha or paired-chain data limited which features could be detected. The study listed 170 or so TCR beta chains as associated with cytomegalovirus. An association between a missense DCLRE1C variant and V-gene and J-gene trimming of TCR beta chains was found in a later genetic analysis and replicated in an independent cohort. A few of the identified cytomegalovirus-associated TCR beta chains were confirmed in vitro to be specific for cytomegalovirus antigens. Across donors, most TCR sequences were observed very rarely, whereas some public TCRs were present in many individuals. A further reported finding was that TCR beta sequences accurately predicted the HLA-A and HLA-B alleles for most subjects in the first cohort. Cytomegalovirus status was reported to be diagnosed by the classifier with high specificity and sensitivity in both the original and validation cohorts. Assigning TCR associations to individual alleles was difficult when HLA alleles, especially DR and DQ, strongly co-occurred. A cluster of highly shared sequence variants was judged likely to be a technical artifact of the sequencing pipeline. In a later analysis, around 17,000 TCR beta sequences were associated with specific HLA alleles at a false discovery rate of 0.05. The authors suggested that the approach could potentially be generalized to other disease states and immunological phenotypes. Linkage disequilibrium might explain the correlated functional status among segregating V segments, but an unknown experimental factor could not be excluded.

On this clone itself: The antigen this receptor binds is unknown. Base qualities are missing; no much larger clone stands one base away.

The receptor library was made with the immunoSEQ multiplex PCR assay. A mixture of 60 forward primers for TCR Vbeta segments and 13 reverse primers for TCR Jbeta segments was used in the multiplex PCR. The CDR3 region of rearranged TCR beta genes was amplified from genomic DNA with a multiplex PCR assay. On the Illumina HiSeq System, the amplified TCR beta libraries were sequenced as 87-base-pair reads. The study's own analysis went as follows. A later analysis counted tens of millions of unique TCR beta chains across the 500 to 850 repertoires, and around 9.9 million of these chains were shared by at least two donors. A nearest-neighbor algorithm error-corrected the raw reads and collapsed the reads into unique sequences, merging closely related sequences to remove PCR and sequencing errors. To assign V, D and J gene segments, CDR3 sequences were aligned to IMGT reference sequences. For a sequence to be retained, at least a six-nucleotide match to both a V gene segment and a J gene segment was required. A rearrangement was called productive if the CDR3 had no stop codons and remained in frame with V and J, and every other rearrangement was called non-productive. Following IMGT convention, CDR3 was defined as the stretch from the second conserved V-encoded cysteine to the conserved J-encoded phenylalanine. In an earlier analysis of some 550 of the donors, sequences lacking an unambiguous match to a single V gene segment were excluded. An earlier analysis of several hundred of the donors called V segments functional above 56.7% productive rearrangements and segregating when the between-donor standard deviation exceeded 5%. A statistical classification framework was built to diagnose cytomegalovirus status from the catalog of TCR beta chain sequences. A later analysis assigned V and J genes by comparing TCR nucleotide sequences with IMGT/GENE-DB human TR gene sequences. Using the TCRdist pipeline, a later analysis assigned CDR3 sequences along with most-parsimonious VDJ recombination scenarios. In a later analysis, every TCR beta chain was defined by the combination of its CDR3 amino acid sequence and its V-gene family, and reads without a unique V-gene family were dropped. In a later analysis, around 600 highly shared, low-generation-probability nucleotide sequences were removed to address suspected cross-contamination and a sequencing artifact. In a later analysis, a clonal expansion index was calculated for each public chain from normalized within-repertoire ranks of inferred template counts. Generation probabilities in a later analysis came from a VDJ recombination model fitted to out-of-frame rearrangements, and those results were checked against IGoR. In a later analysis, hypergeometric tests were used to score TCR-TCR, TCR-HLA and TCR-CMV co-occurrence, with a repertoire-size bias correction applied to TCR pairs. To estimate false discovery rates, a later analysis permuted the HLA or CMV assignments 20 times. In a later analysis, co-occurring TCRs were grouped with DBSCAN, and TCRdist sequence similarity was added when clustering was performed within HLA-allele-positive subsets. For co-occurrence clustering, repertoires with fewer than 30,000 or more than 120,000 public chains were excluded, along with roughly 5 repertoires with anomalous nucleotide sharing. TCRdb holds this immuneACCESS table with in-frame rearrangements only. Some clones are missing; in checked studies, unresolved V genes explain under half, and the rest has no known cause. V and J calls and clone size come straight from that table; D and trimming were deduced from the DNA. For this sample there are 90,000 to 120,000 clones; 77% appear just once. The ten most abundant clones make up roughly 4.2% of the sample.

The cohort was made up of 650 to 700 healthy bone marrow donors. Cohort members were all nominally healthy when sampled, although unrecorded immune exposures were likely present. The donor was CMV seronegative and was included in the group of about 400 seronegative cohort members. Each donor provided a peripheral blood sample, and peripheral blood mononuclear cells were used for TCR beta sequencing. The Qiagen DNeasy Blood Extraction Kit was used to extract genomic DNA from the blood cell samples. Its CDR3 holds 15 amino acids, cysteine through phenylalanine. Here the CDR3 DNA is all that survives: 45 bases in frame from base 1. Germline trimming: 4 bases from V, 4 bases from J; junction bases outside gene matches: 10. CDR1 and CDR2 (SGDLS, YYNGEE) derive from the germline V gene.

The sequencing sample was made of PBMCs. The receptor was isolated from a male donor in good health and CMV-seronegative. The chain joins TRBV9 to TRBJ2-7, and 8 bases in between align with TRBD2. The CDR3 loop reads CASSLTAGEAYEQYF. The nucleotide sequence reads as follows: TGTGCCAGCAGCTTAACAGCGGGAGAGGCTTACGAGCAGTACTTC.